The source of this T cell receptor (beta chain) is a study of T cells in Graves' hyperthyroidism and ophthalmopathy. The study's findings and limits: Blood also contained most expanded thyroid clonotypes above 0.001.

Deletions cut 0 bases from V and 6 bases from J, with 17 bases between. The CDR3 covers 16 residues. Germline-derived CDR1 and CDR2 are LNHNV and YYDKDF (reference sequence). Comment on this clonotype: The antigen is not known.

Using RNA transcripts as the source, TCR beta CDR3 regions were amplified. The HTBI set primed first-round TCR CDR3 RT-PCR. Each CDR3 protein is one row after TCRdb ran MiXCR on the multiplex PCR reads. Counted here are 540,000 or so distinct CDR3 sequences, 46% occurring once; the ten biggest clones make up about 20%. V is TRBV15 and J is TRBJ1-2; D might be TRBD1 (6 bases). The receptor comes from an adult woman with Graves' disease, either hyperthyroidism or ophthalmopathy (not recorded which). The sample taken for sequencing was peripheral blood or thyroid tissue (not recorded which). CDR3 protein: CATSRDLGHLTHGYTF. The CDR3 DNA sequence: TGTGCCACCAGCAGAGATCTGGGACACTTAACCCATGGCTACACCTTC. Using reference TRBV15 and TRBJ1-2 for the parts outside the CDR3, the full variable domain is DAMVIQNPRYQVTQFGKPVTLSCSQTLNHNVMYWYQQKSSQAPKLLFHYYDKDFNNEADTPDNFQSRRPNTSFCFLDIRSPGLGDTAMYLCATSRDLGHLTHGYTFGSGTRLTVV.